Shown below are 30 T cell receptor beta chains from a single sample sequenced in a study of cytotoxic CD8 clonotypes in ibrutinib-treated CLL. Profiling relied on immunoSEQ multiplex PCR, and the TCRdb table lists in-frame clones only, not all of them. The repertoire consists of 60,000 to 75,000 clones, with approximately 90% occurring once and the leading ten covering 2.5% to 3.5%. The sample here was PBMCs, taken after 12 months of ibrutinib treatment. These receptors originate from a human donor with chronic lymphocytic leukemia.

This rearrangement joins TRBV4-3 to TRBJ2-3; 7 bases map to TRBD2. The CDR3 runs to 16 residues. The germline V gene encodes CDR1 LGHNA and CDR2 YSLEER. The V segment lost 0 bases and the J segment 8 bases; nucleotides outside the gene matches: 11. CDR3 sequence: CASSQDRTGGKVTQYF. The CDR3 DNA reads TGCGCCAGCAGCCAAGACAGAACGGGAGGAAAGGTTACGCAGTATTTT.

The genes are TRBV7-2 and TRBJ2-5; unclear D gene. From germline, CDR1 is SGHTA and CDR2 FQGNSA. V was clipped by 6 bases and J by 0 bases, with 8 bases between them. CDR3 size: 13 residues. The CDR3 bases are TGTGCCAGCAGTTCACAGTACCAAGAGACCCAGTACTTC. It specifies CASSSQYQETQYF.

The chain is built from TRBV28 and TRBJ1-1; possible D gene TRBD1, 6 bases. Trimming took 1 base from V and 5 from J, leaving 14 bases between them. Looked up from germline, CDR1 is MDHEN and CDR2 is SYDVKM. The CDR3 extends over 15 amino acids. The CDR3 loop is CASSLYQGTGTEAFF. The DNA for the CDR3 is TGTGCCAGCAGTTTATATCAGGGGACCGGGACTGAAGCTTTCTTT.

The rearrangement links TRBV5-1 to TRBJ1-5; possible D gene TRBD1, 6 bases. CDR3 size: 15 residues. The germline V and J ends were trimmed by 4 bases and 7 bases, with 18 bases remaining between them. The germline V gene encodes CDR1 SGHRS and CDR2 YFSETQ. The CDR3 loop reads CASSPTGAGGQPQHF. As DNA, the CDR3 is TGCGCCAGCAGCCCGACAGGAGCGGGCGGGCAGCCCCAGCATTTT.

DNA of the CDR3: TGTGCCAGCAGAAAAGGGACAGGGATGAACACTGAAGCTTTCTTT. This translates into CASRKGTGMNTEAFF. The rearrangement joins TRBV27 to TRBJ1-1; TRBD1 matches 9 bases. The CDR3 contains 15 residues. V trimming: 6 bases; J trimming: 0 bases; junction bases outside the gene matches: 5. CDR1 is MNHEY, CDR2 SMNVEV, per germline (reference sequence).

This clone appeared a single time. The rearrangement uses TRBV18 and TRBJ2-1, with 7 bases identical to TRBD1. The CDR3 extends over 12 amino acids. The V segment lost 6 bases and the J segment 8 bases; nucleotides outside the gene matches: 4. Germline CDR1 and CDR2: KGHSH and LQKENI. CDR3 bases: TGTGCCAGCTCTAGACAGGGCCATGAGCAGTTCTTC. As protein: CASSRQGHEQFF.

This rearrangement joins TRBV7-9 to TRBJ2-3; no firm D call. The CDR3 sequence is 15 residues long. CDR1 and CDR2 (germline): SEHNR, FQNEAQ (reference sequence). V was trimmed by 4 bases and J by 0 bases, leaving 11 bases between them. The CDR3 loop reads CASSSRIPSTDTQYF. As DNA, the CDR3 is TGTGCCAGCAGCTCCCGGATCCCTAGCACAGATACGCAGTATTTT.

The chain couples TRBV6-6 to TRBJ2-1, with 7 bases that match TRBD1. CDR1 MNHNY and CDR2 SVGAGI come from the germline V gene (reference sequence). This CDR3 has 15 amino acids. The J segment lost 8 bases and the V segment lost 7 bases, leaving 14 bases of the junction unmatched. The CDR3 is CASTPGQFLRDEQFF. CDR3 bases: TGTGCCAGCACCCCGGGACAGTTCCTCCGGGATGAGCAGTTCTTC.

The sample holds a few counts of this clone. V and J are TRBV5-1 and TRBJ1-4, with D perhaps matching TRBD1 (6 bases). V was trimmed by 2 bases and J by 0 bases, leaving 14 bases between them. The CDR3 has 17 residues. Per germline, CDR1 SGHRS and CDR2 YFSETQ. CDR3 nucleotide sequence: TGCGCCAGCAGCTTTCCCCCAGGGGAGGCAACTAATGAAAAACTGTTTTTT. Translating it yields CASSFPPGEATNEKLFF.

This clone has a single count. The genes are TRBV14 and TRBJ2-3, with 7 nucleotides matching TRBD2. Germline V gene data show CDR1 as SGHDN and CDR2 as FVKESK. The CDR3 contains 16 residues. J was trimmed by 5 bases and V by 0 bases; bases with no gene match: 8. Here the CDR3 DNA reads TGTGCCAGCAGCCAAGATCCGGCGGGAGCGAGAGATACGCAGTATTTT. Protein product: CASSQDPAGARDTQYF.

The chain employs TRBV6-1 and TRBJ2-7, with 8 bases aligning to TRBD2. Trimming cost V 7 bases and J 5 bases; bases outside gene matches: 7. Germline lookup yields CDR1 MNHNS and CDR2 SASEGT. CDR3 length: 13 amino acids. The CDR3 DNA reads TGTGCCAGCACCGGGACTAGTTTCCACGAGCAGTACTTC. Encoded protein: CASTGTSFHEQYF.

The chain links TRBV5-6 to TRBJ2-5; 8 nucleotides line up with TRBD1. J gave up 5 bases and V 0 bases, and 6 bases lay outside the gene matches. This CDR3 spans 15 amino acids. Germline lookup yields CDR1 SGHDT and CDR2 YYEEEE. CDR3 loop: CASSLGLTGGETQYF. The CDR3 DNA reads TGTGCCAGCAGCTTGGGTCTTACAGGGGGGGAGACCCAGTACTTC. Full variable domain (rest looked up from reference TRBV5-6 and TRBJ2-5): DAGVTQSPTHLIKTRGQQVTLRCSPKSGHDTVSWYQQALGQGPQFIFQYYEEEERQRGNFPDRFSGHQFPNYSSELNVNALLLGDSALYLCASSLGLTGGETQYFGPGTRLLVL.

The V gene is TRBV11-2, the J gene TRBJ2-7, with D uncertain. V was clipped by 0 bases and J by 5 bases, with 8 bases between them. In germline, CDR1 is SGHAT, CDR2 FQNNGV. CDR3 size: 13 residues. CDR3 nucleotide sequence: TGTGCCAGCAGCTTAGAAAGGGCCAACGAGCAGTACTTC. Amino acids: CASSLERANEQYF. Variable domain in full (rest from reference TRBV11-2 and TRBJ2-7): EAGVAQSPRYKIIEKRQSVAFWCNPISGHATLYWYQQILGQGPKLLIQFQNNGVVDDSQLPKDRFSAERLKGVDSTLKIQPAKLEDSAVYLCASSLERANEQYFGPGTRLTVT.

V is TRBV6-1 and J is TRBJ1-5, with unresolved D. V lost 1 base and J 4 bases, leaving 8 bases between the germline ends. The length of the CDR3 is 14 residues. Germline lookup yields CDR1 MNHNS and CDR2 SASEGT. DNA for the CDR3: TGTGCCAGCAGTGAAGTTGGGGTAAATCAGCCCCAGCATTTT. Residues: CASSEVGVNQPQHF.

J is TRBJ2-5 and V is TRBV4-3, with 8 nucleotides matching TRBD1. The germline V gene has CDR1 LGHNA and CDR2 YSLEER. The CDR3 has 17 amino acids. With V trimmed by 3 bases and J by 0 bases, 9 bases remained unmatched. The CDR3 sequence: CASSQLLTGDYQETQYF. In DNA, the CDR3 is TGCGCCAGCAGCCAGCTACTGACAGGGGACTACCAAGAGACCCAGTACTTC.

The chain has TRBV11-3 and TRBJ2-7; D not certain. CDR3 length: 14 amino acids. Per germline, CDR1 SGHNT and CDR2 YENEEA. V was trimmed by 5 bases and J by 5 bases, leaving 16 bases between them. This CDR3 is CASSHPGQDDEQYF. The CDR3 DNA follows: TGTGCCAGCAGCCACCCGGGCCAAGACGACGAGCAGTACTTC.

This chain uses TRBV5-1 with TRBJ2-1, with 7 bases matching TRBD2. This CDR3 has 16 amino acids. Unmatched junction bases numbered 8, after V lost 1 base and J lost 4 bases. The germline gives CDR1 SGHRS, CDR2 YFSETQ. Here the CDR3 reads CASSLSISGPYNEQFF. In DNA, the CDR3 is TGCGCCAGCAGCTTGAGTATTAGCGGGCCGTACAATGAGCAGTTCTTC.

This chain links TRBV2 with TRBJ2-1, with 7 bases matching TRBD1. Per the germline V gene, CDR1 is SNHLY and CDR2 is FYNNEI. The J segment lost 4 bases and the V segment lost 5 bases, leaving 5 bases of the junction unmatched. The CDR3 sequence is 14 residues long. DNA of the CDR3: TGTGCCAGCAGTCGACAGGGATCATACAATGAGCAGTTCTTC. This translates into CASSRQGSYNEQFF.

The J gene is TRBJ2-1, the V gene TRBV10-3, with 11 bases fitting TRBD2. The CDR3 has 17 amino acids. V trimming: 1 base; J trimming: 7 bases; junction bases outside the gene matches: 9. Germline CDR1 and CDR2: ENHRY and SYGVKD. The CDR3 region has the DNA TGTGCCATCAGTGAGTTGCCTAGCGGGAGGCTCGGTAATGAGCAGTTCTTC. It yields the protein CAISELPSGRLGNEQFF.

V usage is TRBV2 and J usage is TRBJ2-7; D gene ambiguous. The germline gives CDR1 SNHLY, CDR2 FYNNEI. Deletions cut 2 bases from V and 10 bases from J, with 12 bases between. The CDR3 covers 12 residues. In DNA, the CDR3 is TGTGCCAGCAGTGAAAAGGTTGAGATACAGTACTTC. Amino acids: CASSEKVEIQYF.

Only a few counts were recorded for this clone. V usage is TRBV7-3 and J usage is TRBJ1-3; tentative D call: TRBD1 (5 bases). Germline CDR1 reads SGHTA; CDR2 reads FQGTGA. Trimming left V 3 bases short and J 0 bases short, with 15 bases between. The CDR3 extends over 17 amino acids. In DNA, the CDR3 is TGTGCCAGCAGCTTTAGCCCGGGACTGCGCTCTGGAAACACCATATATTTT. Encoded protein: CASSFSPGLRSGNTIYF.

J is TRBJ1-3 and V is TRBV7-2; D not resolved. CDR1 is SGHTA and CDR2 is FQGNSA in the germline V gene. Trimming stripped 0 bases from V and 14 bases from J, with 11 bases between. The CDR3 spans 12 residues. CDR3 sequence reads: CASSLAGSALYF. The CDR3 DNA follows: TGTGCCAGCAGCTTAGCCGGTTCAGCTCTATATTTT.

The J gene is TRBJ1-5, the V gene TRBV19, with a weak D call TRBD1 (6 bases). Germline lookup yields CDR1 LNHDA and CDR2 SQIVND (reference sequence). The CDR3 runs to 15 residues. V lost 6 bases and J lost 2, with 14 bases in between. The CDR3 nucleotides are TGTGCCAGTAGGGTCCTACAGGGCGGCAATCAGCCCCAGCATTTT. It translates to CASRVLQGGNQPQHF. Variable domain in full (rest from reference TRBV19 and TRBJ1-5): DGGITQSPKYLFRKEGQNVTLSCEQNLNHDAMYWYRQDPGQGLRLIYYSQIVNDFQKGDIAEGYSVSREKKESFPLTVTSAQKNPTAFYLCASRVLQGGNQPQHFGDGTRLSIL.

In DNA, the CDR3 is TGTGCCTGGAGTGTAGGGGGACTAACTAATGAAAAACTGTTTTTT. Translation: CAWSVGGLTNEKLFF. The chain carries TRBV30 and TRBJ1-4, with a tentative D call TRBD1 (6 bases). Trimming shortened V by 0 bases and J by 1 base, and 9 bases separated the two germline ends. This CDR3 comprises 15 residues. The germline V gene has CDR1 GTSNPN and CDR2 SVGIG (reference sequence).

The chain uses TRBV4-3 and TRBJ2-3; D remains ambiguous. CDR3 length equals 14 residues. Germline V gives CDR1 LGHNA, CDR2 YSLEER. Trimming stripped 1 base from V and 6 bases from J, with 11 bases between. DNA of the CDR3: TGCGCCAGCAGCCAAGGGGTCCTGGGCGATACGCAGTATTTT. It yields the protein CASSQGVLGDTQYF.

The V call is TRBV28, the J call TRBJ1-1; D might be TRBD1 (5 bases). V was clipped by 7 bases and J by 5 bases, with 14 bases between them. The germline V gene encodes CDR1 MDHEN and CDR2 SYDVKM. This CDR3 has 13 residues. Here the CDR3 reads CASNYGGGTEAFF. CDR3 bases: TGTGCCAGCAATTACGGGGGGGGGACTGAAGCTTTCTTT.

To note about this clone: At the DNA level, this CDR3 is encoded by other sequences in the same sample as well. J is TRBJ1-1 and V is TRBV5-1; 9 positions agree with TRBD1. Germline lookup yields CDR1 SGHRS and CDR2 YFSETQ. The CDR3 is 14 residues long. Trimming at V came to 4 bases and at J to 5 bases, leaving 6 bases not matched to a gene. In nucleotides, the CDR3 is TGCGCCAGCAGCCTTCTGACAGGGGGTACTGAAGCTTTCTTT. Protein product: CASSLLTGGTEAFF.

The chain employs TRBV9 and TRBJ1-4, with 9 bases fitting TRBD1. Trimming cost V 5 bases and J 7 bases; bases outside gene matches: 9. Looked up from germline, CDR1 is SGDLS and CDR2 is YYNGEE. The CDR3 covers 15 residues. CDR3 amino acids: CASSAGTGHREKLFF. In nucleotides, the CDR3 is TGTGCCAGCAGTGCCGGGACAGGGCATCGTGAAAAACTGTTTTTT.

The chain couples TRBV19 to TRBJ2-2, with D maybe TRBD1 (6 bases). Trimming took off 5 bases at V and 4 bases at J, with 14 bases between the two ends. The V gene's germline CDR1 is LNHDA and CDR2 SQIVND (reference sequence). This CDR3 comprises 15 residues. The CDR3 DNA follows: TGTGCCAGTAGTTTAAGACAGGCGAGCACCGGGGAGCTGTTTTTT. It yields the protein CASSLRQASTGELFF. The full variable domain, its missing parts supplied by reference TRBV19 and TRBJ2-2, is DGGITQSPKYLFRKEGQNVTLSCEQNLNHDAMYWYRQDPGQGLRLIYYSQIVNDFQKGDIAEGYSVSREKKESFPLTVTSAQKNPTAFYLCASSLRQASTGELFFGEGSRLTVL.

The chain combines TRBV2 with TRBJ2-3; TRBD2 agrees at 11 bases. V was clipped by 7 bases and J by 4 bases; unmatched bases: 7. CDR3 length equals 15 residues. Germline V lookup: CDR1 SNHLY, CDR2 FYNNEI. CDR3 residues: CASNPLAGVADTQYF. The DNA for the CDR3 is TGTGCCAGCAATCCACTAGCGGGAGTTGCAGATACGCAGTATTTT.